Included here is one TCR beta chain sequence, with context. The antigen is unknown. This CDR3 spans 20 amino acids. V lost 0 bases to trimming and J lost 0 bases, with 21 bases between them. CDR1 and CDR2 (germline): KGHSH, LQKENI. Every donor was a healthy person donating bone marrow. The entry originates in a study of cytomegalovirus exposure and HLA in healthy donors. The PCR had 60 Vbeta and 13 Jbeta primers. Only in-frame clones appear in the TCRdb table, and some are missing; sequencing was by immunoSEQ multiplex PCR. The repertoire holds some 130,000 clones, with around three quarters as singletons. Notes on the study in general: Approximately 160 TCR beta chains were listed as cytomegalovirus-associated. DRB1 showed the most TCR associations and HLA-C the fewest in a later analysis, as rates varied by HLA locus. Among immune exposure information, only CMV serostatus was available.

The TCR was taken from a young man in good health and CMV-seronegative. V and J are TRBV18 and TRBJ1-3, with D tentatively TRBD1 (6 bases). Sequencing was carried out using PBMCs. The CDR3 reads CASSPPGAGNTGLSGNTIYF. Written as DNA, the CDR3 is TGTGCCAGCTCACCACCGGGAGCGGGAAATACAGGGCTCTCTGGAAACACCATATATTTT.